One sample yielded the 32 T cell receptor beta chains listed below, sequenced in a study of blood T cell repertoires in COVID-19. Profiled with immunoSEQ multiplex PCR; TCRdb holds only in-frame clones, not every one. This sample carries about 220,000 clones, roughly four fifths of them seen once, and the ten largest clones take approximately 3%. Sample: peripheral blood. Every receptor here comes from a woman aged 30 to 39 who had recovered from COVID-19.

The chain links TRBV5-6 to TRBJ1-4; no reliable D call. The CDR3 loop spans 11 amino acids. Germline CDR1 reads SGHDT; CDR2 reads YYEEEE. Trimming took 4 bases from V and 5 from J, leaving 3 bases between them. This chain's CDR3 is CASSQNEKLFF. The CDR3 DNA is TGTGCCAGCAGCCAAAATGAAAAACTGTTTTTT. Using reference TRBV5-6 and TRBJ1-4 for the parts outside the CDR3, the full variable domain is DAGVTQSPTHLIKTRGQQVTLRCSPKSGHDTVSWYQQALGQGPQFIFQYYEEEERQRGNFPDRFSGHQFPNYSSELNVNALLLGDSALYLCASSQNEKLFFGSGTQLSVL.

This clone was found once. The J gene is TRBJ1-4, the V gene TRBV5-4; 7 positions agree with TRBD1. The CDR3 runs 14 residues. Germline values: CDR1 SGHNT, CDR2 YYREEE (reference sequence). J was trimmed by 5 bases and V by 4 bases; bases with no gene match: 5. The CDR3 DNA follows: TGTGCCAGCAGCCGGGACAGTTTAAATGAAAAACTGTTTTTT. As protein: CASSRDSLNEKLFF.

The chain has TRBV19 and TRBJ1-5, with D tentatively TRBD1 (5 bases). The germline V and J ends were trimmed by 3 bases and 7 bases, with 16 bases remaining between them. Germline V gene lookup returns CDR1 LNHDA and CDR2 SQIVND (reference sequence). The length of the CDR3 is 15 residues. In DNA, the CDR3 is TGTGCCAGTAGTATTTTAGAACAGGCCGGGCAGCCCCAGCATTTT. Translation gives CASSILEQAGQPQHF.

This clone was recorded once. The chain employs TRBV28 and TRBJ1-5; D is ambiguous. CDR1 is MDHEN, CDR2 SYDVKM, per germline. Trimming pared 5 bases from V and 3 bases from J, leaving 8 bases between. This CDR3 contains 13 residues. The CDR3 protein is CASSLGDNQPQHF. The CDR3 nucleotides read TGTGCCAGCAGTCTCGGGGACAATCAGCCCCAGCATTTT.

The rearrangement uses TRBV11-2 and TRBJ2-7; possibly TRBD2 for D (6 bases). The germline gives CDR1 SGHAT, CDR2 FQNNGV. V lost 2 bases to trimming and J lost 0 bases, with 14 bases between them. The CDR3 consists of 16 residues. CDR3 DNA: TGTGCCAGCAGCTTATGGAACTATAGCGGCTCCTACGAGCAGTACTTC. Its translation: CASSLWNYSGSYEQYF. Together with reference TRBV11-2 and TRBJ2-7, the CDR3 gives the full variable domain: EAGVAQSPRYKIIEKRQSVAFWCNPISGHATLYWYQQILGQGPKLLIQFQNNGVVDDSQLPKDRFSAERLKGVDSTLKIQPAKLEDSAVYLCASSLWNYSGSYEQYFGPGTRLTVT.

This clone was recorded a few times. The rearrangement links TRBV2 to TRBJ1-5; unclear D gene. Trimming stripped 6 bases from V and 9 bases from J, with 15 bases between. The CDR3 covers 13 residues. Per the germline V gene, CDR1 is SNHLY and CDR2 is FYNNEI. CDR3 residues: CASSPPGQWPQHF. DNA of the CDR3: TGTGCCAGCAGCCCCCCAGGTCAATGGCCCCAGCATTTT.

The chain combines TRBV18 with TRBJ1-5; 8 bases line up with TRBD1. CDR1 is KGHSH, CDR2 LQKENI, per germline. CDR3 length equals 15 residues. V shed 6 bases and J 7 bases; nucleotides not matched to a gene: 11. Here the CDR3 DNA reads TGTGCCAGCTCCCCGGCGGGCAGGGGGCAACAGCCCCAGCATTTT. As protein: CASSPAGRGQQPQHF.

In this sample, this clone turned up a few times. This chain joins TRBV11-2 and TRBJ2-3; D remains unclear. This CDR3 comprises 18 residues. Germline loops: CDR1 SGHAT, CDR2 FQNNGV. The V gene lost 0 bases and the J gene lost 3 bases, with 19 bases spanning the gap. In DNA, the CDR3 is TGTGCCAGCAGCTTAGATGTTTTGCACAGCCCCATGACAGATACGCAGTATTTT. This translates into CASSLDVLHSPMTDTQYF. The full variable domain, with the rest looked up from reference TRBV11-2 and TRBJ2-3, is EAGVAQSPRYKIIEKRQSVAFWCNPISGHATLYWYQQILGQGPKLLIQFQNNGVVDDSQLPKDRFSAERLKGVDSTLKIQPAKLEDSAVYLCASSLDVLHSPMTDTQYFGPGTRLTVL.

The chain combines TRBV5-5 with TRBJ2-4; D gene uncertain. The CDR3 consists of 15 residues. CDR1 is SGHKS and CDR2 is YYEKEE in the germline V gene (reference sequence). V was shortened by 0 bases and J by 0 bases, with 7 bases between the two germline ends. Written as DNA, the CDR3 is TGTGCCAGCAGCTTGGGCTCGGTAGCCAAAAACATTCAGTACTTC. Translation gives CASSLGSVAKNIQYF.

The rearrangement links TRBV27 to TRBJ1-1, with 11 bases that match TRBD1. The CDR3 sequence is 14 residues long. Germline CDR1 is MNHEY and CDR2 is SMNVEV (reference sequence). Germline trimming cut 6 bases from V and 1 base from J; bases unmatched to any gene: 1. CDR3 nucleotide sequence: TGTGCCAGCAGCGGACAGGGGGCGAACACTGAAGCTTTCTTT. As protein: CASSGQGANTEAFF.

The rearrangement joins TRBV24-1 to TRBJ1-1, with D maybe TRBD1 (5 bases). CDR3 length: 14 residues. The germline CDR1 and CDR2 sequences are KGHDR and SFDVKD. Trimming took off 3 bases at V and 1 base at J, with 8 bases between the two ends. For the CDR3, the DNA is TGTGCCACCAGTGATCGGGACTCGAACACTGAAGCTTTCTTT. Its translation: CATSDRDSNTEAFF.

The chain joins TRBV6-5 to TRBJ2-7; 7 bases align to TRBD2. CDR3 length: 14 residues. Trimming at V came to 7 bases and at J to 5 bases, leaving 11 bases not matched to a gene. Germline assignment: CDR1 MNHEY and CDR2 SVGAGI. The CDR3 here is CASNGWGSGNEQYF. The CDR3 DNA is TGTGCCAGCAATGGGTGGGGCAGCGGGAACGAGCAGTACTTC.

The rearrangement uses TRBV7-9 and TRBJ2-1; a weak D match, TRBD2 (6 bases). The CDR3 has 13 amino acids. Germline assignment: CDR1 SEHNR and CDR2 FQNEAQ (reference sequence). The V end was cut by 7 bases, the J end by 12 bases, with 19 bases between. For the CDR3, the DNA is TGTGCCAGCACCCCCTCCGCCGGGGACTTGCAGTTCTTC. It translates to CASTPSAGDLQFF.

The chain carries TRBV5-1 and TRBJ2-3; possibly TRBD2 for D (5 bases). Trimming left V 4 bases short and J 2 bases short, with 17 bases between. The germline V gene has CDR1 SGHRS and CDR2 YFSETQ. This CDR3 contains 16 residues. CDR3 in amino acids: CASSRNLGLNTDTQYF. In DNA, the CDR3 is TGCGCCAGCAGCCGCAATCTAGGACTGAACACAGATACGCAGTATTTT.

This chain joins TRBV19 and TRBJ2-3; no clear D gene. The length of the CDR3 is 14 residues. The V end lost 3 bases, the J end lost 2 bases, and 9 bases lay between the germline ends. Germline V gene data show CDR1 as LNHDA and CDR2 as SQIVND (reference sequence). In DNA, the CDR3 is TGTGCCAGTAGTATGGAGACGTCCACAGATACGCAGTATTTT. This sequence encodes CASSMETSTDTQYF. The variable domain in full, completed from reference TRBV19 and TRBJ2-3, reads DGGITQSPKYLFRKEGQNVTLSCEQNLNHDAMYWYRQDPGQGLRLIYYSQIVNDFQKGDIAEGYSVSREKKESFPLTVTSAQKNPTAFYLCASSMETSTDTQYFGPGTRLTVL.

The V call is TRBV7-9, the J call TRBJ2-5; D might be TRBD2 (6 bases). CDR1 is SEHNR, CDR2 FQNEAQ, per germline (reference sequence). Trimming removed 5 bases at V and 4 bases at J, with 17 bases between. This CDR3 spans 15 amino acids. CDR3 nucleotide sequence: TGTGCCAGCAGCCCCTACGGAGGGACCGGAGAGACCCAGTACTTC. Protein product: CASSPYGGTGETQYF.

The chain employs TRBV18 and TRBJ2-3; D not certain. CDR1 and CDR2 from the germline V gene are KGHSH and LQKENI. The CDR3 has 13 residues. V lost 2 bases and J lost 2, with 5 bases in between. CDR3 loop: CASSPSLTDTQYF. CDR3 in DNA: TGTGCCAGCTCACCATCCCTCACAGATACGCAGTATTTT.

This clone was observed a single time. The V and J genes are TRBV12-3 or TRBV12-4 and TRBJ1-5; D is undetermined. The CDR3 is 12 residues long. Between the trimmed V and J ends, which lost 4 bases and 8 bases, there was a span of 9 bases. CDR3 DNA: TGTGCCAGCAGTTCCACAGAGAAGCCCCAGCATTTT. It encodes CASSSTEKPQHF.

This clone was found a few times. This chain uses TRBV10-3 with TRBJ1-6; TRBD1 might be the D (6 bases). The CDR3 contains 14 residues. Per the germline V gene, CDR1 is ENHRY and CDR2 is SYGVKD. V was clipped by 2 bases and J by 8 bases, with 10 bases between them. CDR3: CAISEQDSHSPLHF. In nucleotides, the CDR3 is TGTGCCATCAGTGAGCAGGACAGCCATTCACCCCTCCACTTT.

V usage is TRBV19 and J usage is TRBJ2-7; maybe TRBD2 (6 bases). The germline V gene encodes CDR1 LNHDA and CDR2 SQIVND (reference sequence). Trimming left V 2 bases short and J 5 bases short, with 13 bases between. The CDR3 runs 14 residues. The CDR3 coding sequence is TGTGCCAGTAGTATACACGGGAGAGTCAACGAGCAGTACTTC. It is translated as CASSIHGRVNEQYF.

The gene calls are TRBV5-1 and TRBJ2-3, with D perhaps TRBD2 (6 bases). Germline-derived CDR1 and CDR2 are SGHRS and YFSETQ. The germline V and J ends were trimmed by 0 bases and 4 bases, with 12 bases remaining between them. The CDR3 sequence is 15 residues long. CDR3 nucleotides: TGCGCCAGCAGCTTGGAGGGAAAGCGGGCAGATACGCAGTATTTT. This translates into CASSLEGKRADTQYF.

The chain uses TRBV6-2 or TRBV6-3 and TRBJ2-1; 8 bases line up with TRBD1. V lost 3 bases to trimming and J lost 0 bases; unmatched junction nucleotides: 7. CDR1 and CDR2 (germline): MNHEY, SVGEGT. The CDR3 extends over 17 amino acids. The CDR3 DNA sequence: TGTGCCAGCAGTTATCGACCCGACAGGGGCTCCTACAATGAGCAGTTCTTC. It specifies CASSYRPDRGSYNEQFF.

The rearrangement links TRBV30 to TRBJ1-6; TRBD1 agrees at 11 bases. The length of the CDR3 is 13 residues. V was pared by 5 bases and J by 10 bases, with 4 bases of the junction left unmatched. Germline values: CDR1 GTSNPN, CDR2 SVGIG (reference sequence). CDR3 DNA: TGTGCCTGGGGGACAGGGGGTATCTCACCCCTCCACTTT. Protein product: CAWGTGGISPLHF.

This rearrangement joins TRBV6-6 to TRBJ2-3, with 11 nucleotides matching TRBD2. V dropped 5 bases and J dropped 2; count of bases not matched to a gene: 3. The CDR3 is 15 residues long. Germline CDR1 reads MNHNY; CDR2 reads SVGAGI (reference sequence). DNA for the CDR3: TGTGCCAGCAGTGTAGCGGGGGGGAACACAGATACGCAGTATTTT. This gives the protein CASSVAGGNTDTQYF.

This clone has just a few counts. This chain links TRBV7-9 with TRBJ2-7; tentatively, D is TRBD2 (6 bases). CDR1 is SEHNR, CDR2 FQNEAQ, per germline (reference sequence). Trimming pared 4 bases from V and 6 bases from J, leaving 13 bases between. The CDR3 runs to 13 residues. DNA for the CDR3: TGTGCCAGCAGCTCCGGGACCGGGGGCGAGCAGTACTTC. Protein: CASSSGTGGEQYF.

The chain couples TRBV21-1 to TRBJ2-7; the table gives TRBD2 as D, unverified against the DNA. TRBV21-1 is annotated as a pseudogene. The CDR3 sequence is 16 residues long. Written as DNA, the CDR3 is TGTGCCAGCAAGACGACTAGCGGGAGGGGAACAAACGAGCAGTACTTC. This gives the protein CASKTTSGRGTNEQYF.

This chain links TRBV30 with TRBJ1-6; TRBD1 agrees at 8 bases. The CDR3 spans 16 residues. CDR1 is GTSNPN and CDR2 is SVGIG in the germline V gene (reference sequence). The V segment lost 2 bases and the J segment 7 bases; nucleotides outside the gene matches: 10. The CDR3 is CAWSTYGQGNNSPLHF. The CDR3 DNA follows: TGTGCCTGGAGTACCTACGGACAGGGTAACAATTCACCCCTCCACTTT.

V is TRBV18 and J is TRBJ1-4; possible D gene TRBD1, 6 bases. Germline lookup yields CDR1 KGHSH and CDR2 LQKENI. This CDR3 region has 17 residues. Trimming removed 6 bases at V and 2 bases at J, with 19 bases between. The CDR3 is CASSLSRPQGTNEKLFF. The CDR3 DNA is TGTGCCAGCTCCCTTTCCAGACCGCAGGGGACTAATGAAAAACTGTTTTTT.

The rearrangement uses TRBV12-5 and TRBJ2-7; D is uncertain. Trimming cost V 2 bases and J 1 base, with 6 bases left between them. CDR1 and CDR2 from the germline V gene are LGHNT and FRNRAP. This CDR3 has 13 amino acids. The CDR3 nucleotides read TGTGCTAGTGGTTTGACTGCTTCCTACGAGCAGTACTTC. Translated, it gives CASGLTASYEQYF.

The chain joins TRBV5-1 to TRBJ2-2; 7 nucleotides align to TRBD1. Germline V gene lookup returns CDR1 SGHRS and CDR2 YFSETQ. This CDR3 has 15 amino acids. V dropped 5 bases and J dropped 4; count of bases not matched to a gene: 8. The CDR3 DNA is TGCGCCAGCAGTGAGGGGGCTCACGGCACCGGGGAGCTGTTTTTT. Its translation is CASSEGAHGTGELFF.

This clone has at least ten counts. The chain employs TRBV7-9 and TRBJ1-3; 7 nucleotides agree with TRBD1. Germline lookup yields CDR1 SEHNR and CDR2 FQNEAQ (reference sequence). With V trimmed by 5 bases and J by 0 bases, 7 bases remained unmatched. The CDR3 runs to 16 residues. The CDR3 is CASSRRQGLSGNTIYF. The CDR3 region has the DNA TGTGCCAGCAGCAGGAGACAGGGACTCTCTGGAAACACCATATATTTT.

The V gene is TRBV7-2, the J gene TRBJ2-7; 7 bases align to TRBD2. The CDR3 is made up of 16 amino acids. V was clipped by 4 bases and J by 4 bases; unmatched bases: 13. The germline V gene has CDR1 SGHTA and CDR2 FQGNSA. CDR3 amino acids: CASSSGIRGSWYEQYF. In DNA form, the CDR3 reads TGTGCCAGCAGCTCAGGCATCCGCGGGAGCTGGTACGAGCAGTACTTC.